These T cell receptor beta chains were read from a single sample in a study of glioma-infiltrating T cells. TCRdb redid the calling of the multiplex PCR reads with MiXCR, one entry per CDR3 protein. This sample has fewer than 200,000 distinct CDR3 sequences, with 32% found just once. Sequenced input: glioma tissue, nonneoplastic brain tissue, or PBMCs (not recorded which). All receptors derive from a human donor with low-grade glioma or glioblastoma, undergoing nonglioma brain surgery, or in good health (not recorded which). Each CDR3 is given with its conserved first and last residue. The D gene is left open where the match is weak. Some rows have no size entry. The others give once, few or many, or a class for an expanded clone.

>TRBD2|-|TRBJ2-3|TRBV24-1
TGTTCCACCAGTGACGGACAGCTAGCGGGAGGATGGGGAGATACGCAGTATTTT
CSTSDGQLAGGWGDTQYF
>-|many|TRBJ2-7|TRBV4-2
TGTGCCAGCAAAAGGGAGAGGGGGGCGGACTCCTACGAGCAGTACTTC
CASKRERGADSYEQYF
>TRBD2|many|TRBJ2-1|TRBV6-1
TGTGCCAGCAGCACGCCTCTTAGCGGGAGTATTAACAATGAGCAGTTCTTC
CASSTPLSGSINNEQFF
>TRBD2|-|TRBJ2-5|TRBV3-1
TGTGCCAGCAGCCAAGATAGGAGACGCGGGGGAGAGACCCAGTACTTC
CASSQDRRRGGETQYF
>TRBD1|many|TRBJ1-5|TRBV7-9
TGTGCCAGCAGCCTGGGACAGTCTCAGCCCCAGCATTTT
CASSLGQSQPQHF
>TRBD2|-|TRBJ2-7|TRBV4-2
TGTGCCAGCAGCCAAGATGAACTAGCGGGGAGGGTTGGGAACTACGAGCAGTACTTC
CASSQDELAGRVGNYEQYF
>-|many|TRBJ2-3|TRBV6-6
TGTGCCAGCAGTTACCAGGACAATCTTAAGCAGTATTTT
CASSYQDNLKQYF
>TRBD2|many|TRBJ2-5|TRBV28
TGTGCCAGCAGTTCGGGACTAGCGGGAGTCGGGGAGACCCAGTACTTC
CASSSGLAGVGETQYF
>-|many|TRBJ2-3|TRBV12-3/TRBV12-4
TGTGCCAGCAGTTTAGTCAGCACAGATACGCAGTATTTT
CASSLVSTDTQYF
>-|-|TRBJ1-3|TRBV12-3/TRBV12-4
TGTGCCAGCAGTTTTGACTCATTCCACGCCTCTGGAAACACCATATATTTT
CASSFDSFHASGNTIYF
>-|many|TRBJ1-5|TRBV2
TGTGCCAGCAATGAAGGGCCGGGAGATAACAATCAGCCCCAGCATTTT
CASNEGPGDNNQPQHF
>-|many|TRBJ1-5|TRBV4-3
TGCGCCAGCAGCCCGTTCCTAGGGGATTACAATCAGCCCCAGCATTTT
CASSPFLGDYNQPQHF
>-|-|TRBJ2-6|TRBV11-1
TGTGCCAGCAGCTCACAGGGTGCTGGGGCCAACGTCCTGACTTTC
CASSSQGAGANVLTF
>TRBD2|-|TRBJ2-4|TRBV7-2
TGTGCCAGCAGCACCACCGGGACTAGCGGGAGTAAAGCCAAAAACATTAAGTACTTC
CASSTTGTSGSKAKNIKYF
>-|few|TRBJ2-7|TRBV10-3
TGTGCCATCAGGAAGGCGGACGAGCAGTACTTC
CAIRKADEQYF
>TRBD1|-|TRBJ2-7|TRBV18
TGTGCCAGCTCACCAGATCCCCCGGGACAGAGTACCTACGAGCAGTACTTC
CASSPDPPGQSTYEQYF
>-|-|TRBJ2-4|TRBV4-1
TGCGCCAGCAGCCCTGGACATTCCCTAGCCAAAAACATTCAGTACTTC
CASSPGHSLAKNIQYF
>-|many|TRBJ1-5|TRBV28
TGTGCCAGCAGTTTATACGGGCAGGGTTATCAGCCCCAGCATTTT
CASSLYGQGYQPQHF
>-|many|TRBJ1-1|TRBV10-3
TGTGCCATCGGGGCAGAGAACACTGAAGCTTTCTTT
CAIGAENTEAFF
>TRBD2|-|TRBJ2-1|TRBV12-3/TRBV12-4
TGTGCCAGCAGTTTTGATGAGGCTAGCGGAGCACTCTCCTACAATGAGCAGTTCTTC
CASSFDEASGALSYNEQFF
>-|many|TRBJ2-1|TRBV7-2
TGTGCCAGCAGCTTAGAATATGATGAGCAGTTCTTC
CASSLEYDEQFF
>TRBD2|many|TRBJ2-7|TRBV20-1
TGCAGTGCTAGAGATCCCAGCGGGAGTATGGTATACGAGCAGTACTTC
CSARDPSGSMVYEQYF
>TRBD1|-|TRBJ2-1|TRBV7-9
TGTGCCAGCAGCTTATCCGGGACAGGGATGTTCTTC
CASSLSGTGMFF
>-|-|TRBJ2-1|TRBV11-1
TGTGCCAGCGGCGAATCCTACAATGAGCAGTTCTTC
CASGESYNEQFF
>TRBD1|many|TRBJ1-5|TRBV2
TGTGCCAGCAGTGTCGGGACAGCGACGAGGCAGCCCCAGCATTTT
CASSVGTATRQPQHF
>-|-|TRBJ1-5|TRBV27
TGTGCCAGCAGTTCAGGATTCGATCAGCCCCAGCATTTT
CASSSGFDQPQHF
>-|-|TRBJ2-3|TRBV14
TGTGCCAGCAGCGCCACGGGACGCACAGATACGCAGTATTTT
CASSATGRTDTQYF
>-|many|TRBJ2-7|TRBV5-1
TGCGCCAGCAGCAAACGGGAAGCTGCGATATCCTACGAGCAGTACTTC
CASSKREAAISYEQYF
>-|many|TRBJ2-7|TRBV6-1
TGTGCCAGCAGCGAAGGGGGAGGGGGCTACGAGCAGTACTTC
CASSEGGGGYEQYF
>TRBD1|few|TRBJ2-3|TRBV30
TGTGCCTGGAGTAAGGCAGGGGGAGATACGCAGTATTTT
CAWSKAGGDTQYF
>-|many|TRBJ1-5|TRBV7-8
TGTGCCAGCAGCTTAGCATTTGGCCCCACCAATCAGCCCCAGCATTTT
CASSLAFGPTNQPQHF
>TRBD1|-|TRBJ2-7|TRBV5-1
TGCGCCAGCAGCTGGACAGGGCGATACGAGCAGTACTTC
CASSWTGRYEQYF
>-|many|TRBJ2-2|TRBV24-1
TGTGCCACCAGTGACCCCCTCCGGACGGCGAACACCGGGGAGCTGTTTTTT
CATSDPLRTANTGELFF
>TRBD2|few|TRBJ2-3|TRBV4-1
TGCGCCAGCAGCCATCCTAGCGGGAGGGGCACAGATACGCAGTATTTT
CASSHPSGRGTDTQYF
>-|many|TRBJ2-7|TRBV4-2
TGTGCCAGCAGCCAAAGAGCGACAGGTAGCTCCTACGAGCAGTACTTC
CASSQRATGSSYEQYF
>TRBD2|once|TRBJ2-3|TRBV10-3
TGTGCCATTAGTCCTGCAGTCCACATAGCGGGAGATATGCAGTATTTT
CAISPAVHIAGDMQYF
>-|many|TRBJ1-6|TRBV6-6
TGTGCCAGCAGTTACTCCGGGGAGAATTCACCCCTCCACTTT
CASSYSGENSPLHF
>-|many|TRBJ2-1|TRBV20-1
TGCAGTGCAAGGACCGAAGGGAATGAGCAGTTCTTC
CSARTEGNEQFF
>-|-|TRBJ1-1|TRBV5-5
TGTGCCAGCAGCTTGTTCATGGCTAACACTGAAGCTTTCTTT
CASSLFMANTEAFF
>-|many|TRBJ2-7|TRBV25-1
TGTGCCAGCAGTGAATGGGCAATGGGAGAGGCCTACGAGCAGTACTTC
CASSEWAMGEAYEQYF
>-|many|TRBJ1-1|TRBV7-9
TGTGCCACCCTCCGCGCAGCGAACACTGAAGCTTTCTTT
CATLRAANTEAFF
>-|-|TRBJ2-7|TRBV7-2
TGTGCCAGCAGTCGAAATTTTATAAAAGGGGCCGAGCAGTACTTC
CASSRNFIKGAEQYF
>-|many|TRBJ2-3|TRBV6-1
TGTGCCAGCAGCCGATATCAGATTGCAGATACGCAGTATTTT
CASSRYQIADTQYF
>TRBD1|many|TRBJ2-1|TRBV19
TGTGCCAGTAGGGAGGGACAGGTGAACAATGAGCAGTTCTTC
CASREGQVNNEQFF
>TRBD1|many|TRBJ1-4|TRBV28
TGTGCCAGCAGTGCGGAGACAGGGGCGGGCGAAAAACTGTTTTTT
CASSAETGAGEKLFF
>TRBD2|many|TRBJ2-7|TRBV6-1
TGTGCCAGCAGTACCACTGGGACTAGTTCCTACGAGCAGTACTTC
CASSTTGTSSYEQYF
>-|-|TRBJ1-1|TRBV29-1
TGCAGCGTTGACGACCGCACTGAAGCTTTCTTT
CSVDDRTEAFF
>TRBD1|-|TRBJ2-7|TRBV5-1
TGCGCCAGCAGCTTGCAGGGGGAGTCCCACGAGCAGTACTTC
CASSLQGESHEQYF
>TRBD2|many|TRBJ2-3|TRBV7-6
TGTGCCAGCAGCTTATCCGGGACTAGCGGGAGTCGAGATACGCAGTATTTT
CASSLSGTSGSRDTQYF
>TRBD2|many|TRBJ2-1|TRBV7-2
TGTGCCAGCAGCTCCGCGGGGGGTTACAATGAGCAGTTCTTC
CASSSAGGYNEQFF
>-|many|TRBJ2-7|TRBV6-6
TGTGCCAGCAGTTACTCGCGTCCGGGCTCACACGAGCAGTACTTC
CASSYSRPGSHEQYF
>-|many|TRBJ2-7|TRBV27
TGTGCCACCCCCACCGGGACACCCTACGAGCAGTACTTC
CATPTGTPYEQYF
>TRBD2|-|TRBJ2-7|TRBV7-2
TGTGCCAGCAGCGCCCGACCCTGGACTAGCGGGAGTCGCAATGAGCAGTACTTC
CASSARPWTSGSRNEQYF